These T cell receptor beta chains were read from a single sample in a study of blood T cell repertoires in COVID-19. Profiled with immunoSEQ multiplex PCR; TCRdb holds only in-frame clones, not every one. This sample carries 150,000 or so clones, about 79% of them seen once, and the ten largest clones take over 4%. The sample taken for sequencing was peripheral blood. These receptor sequences come from a woman aged 80 or over with active or convalescent COVID-19. CDR3s include the opening cysteine and the closing phenylalanine or tryptophan. Fields, in order: J gene, clone size, D gene, V gene, CDR3 protein, CDR3 DNA. A D gene is named only where the DNA matches it firmly. Some rows mark clone size as missing; the rest say once, few, many or name a class of expanded clone.

>TRBJ2-2|.|.|TRBV29-1
CSVRDPGELFF
TGCAGCGTTCGAGATCCCGGGGAGCTGTTTTTT
>TRBJ1-6|.|TRBD1|TRBV7-9
CASRFRGQGPSPLHF
TGTGCCAGCAGATTTAGGGGGCAGGGACCCTCACCCCTCCACTTT
>TRBJ1-3|few|.|TRBV6-6
CASSSSGVGGNTIYF
TGTGCCAGCAGTTCCTCAGGGGTGGGCGGAAACACCATATATTTT
>TRBJ1-2|few|.|TRBV4-1
CASSQDRKYGYTF
TGCGCCAGCAGCCAAGACAGGAAATATGGCTACACCTTC
>TRBJ1-4|.|TRBD1|TRBV30
CAWTTGEGYEKLFF
TGTGCCTGGACGACAGGGGAAGGGTATGAAAAACTGTTTTTT
>TRBJ2-3|once|.|TRBV11-2
CASSLSRGTDTQYF
TGTGCCAGCAGCTTAAGCCGGGGCACAGATACGCAGTATTTT
>TRBJ2-2|many|.|TRBV11-2
CASNAGGLWNTGELFF
TGTGCCAGCAACGCGGGCGGTCTCTGGAACACCGGGGAGCTGTTTTTT
>TRBJ2-7|.|.|TRBV3-1/TRBV3-2
CASSQEAEQYF
TGTGCCAGCAGCCAAGAGGCTGAGCAGTACTTC
>TRBJ1-1|.|.|TRBV10-3
CAISEFTGFRTEAFF
TGTGCCATCAGTGAGTTTACAGGGTTTCGTACTGAAGCTTTCTTT
>TRBJ2-2|.|.|TRBV19
CASHNRDFSGELFF
TGTGCCAGCCATAACCGGGACTTCTCCGGGGAGCTGTTTTTT
>TRBJ2-7|.|TRBD2|TRBV4-2
CASSRARESSYEQYF
TGTGCCAGCAGCCGGGCGCGGGAGAGCTCCTACGAGCAGTACTTC
>TRBJ1-1|.|TRBD1|TRBV25-1
CASSVGVGQGVTEAFF
TGTGCCAGCAGTGTTGGTGTGGGACAGGGTGTCACTGAAGCTTTCTTT
>TRBJ1-6|few|.|TRBV27
CASSLRRISGQNNSPLHF
TGTGCCAGCAGTTTACGGCGTATATCAGGGCAGAACAATTCACCCCTCCACTTT
>TRBJ1-2|.|.|TRBV28
CASSIWGGDSPYGYTF
TGTGCCAGCAGCATCTGGGGGGGGGATTCGCCTTATGGCTACACCTTC
>TRBJ1-1|few|.|TRBV7-3
CASSSTERTEAFF
TGTGCCAGCAGCTCCACTGAACGGACTGAAGCTTTCTTT
>TRBJ1-1|once|TRBD1|TRBV4-3
CASSLRTGAAEAFF
TGCGCCAGCAGCCTACGGACAGGTGCGGCTGAAGCTTTCTTT
>TRBJ2-1|.|TRBD1|TRBV5-4
CASSQTGTGAYNEQFF
TGTGCCAGCAGTCAAACCGGGACAGGGGCCTACAATGAGCAGTTCTTC
>TRBJ2-1|.|TRBD1|TRBV29-1
CSVNPRQGGNEQFF
TGCAGCGTGAACCCCCGACAGGGTGGGAATGAGCAGTTCTTC
>TRBJ1-1|.|.|TRBV7-9
CASSPTGNTEAFF
TGTGCCAGCAGCCCTACGGGGAACACTGAAGCTTTCTTT
>TRBJ1-4|.|.|TRBV19
CASTYAATNEKLFF
TGTGCCAGTACCTACGCCGCTACTAATGAAAAACTGTTTTTT
>TRBJ2-6|.|TRBD2|TRBV19
CASSILAGSSGANVLTF
TGTGCCAGTAGTATTCTAGCGGGCAGCTCTGGGGCCAACGTCCTGACTTTC
>TRBJ1-3|.|TRBD1|TRBV19
CASTTGAGNTIYF
TGTGCCAGTACCACAGGGGCTGGAAACACCATATATTTT
>TRBJ2-5|.|.|TRBV6-2/TRBV6-3
CASSSDRKTQYF
TGTGCCAGCAGCTCGGACAGAAAGACCCAGTACTTC
>TRBJ2-7|.|.|TRBV5-4
CASSHPGPSFIEQYF
TGTGCCAGCAGCCATCCGGGTCCGAGTTTTATAGAGCAGTACTTC
>TRBJ1-4|.|TRBD1|TRBV30
CAGKTGTGSEKLFF
TGTGCCGGAAAAACCGGGACAGGGAGTGAAAAACTGTTTTTT
>TRBJ1-1|.|.|TRBV2
CASTLARYTEAFF
TGTGCCAGCACTCTTGCGCGGTACACTGAAGCTTTCTTT
>TRBJ2-5|.|TRBD2|TRBV5-1
CASSLPLAGGNPQETQYF
TGCGCCAGCAGCTTGCCCCTAGCGGGGGGCAACCCCCAAGAGACCCAGTACTTC
>TRBJ1-3|few|.|TRBV14
CASSQERTALRNTIYF
TGTGCCAGCAGCCAAGAGAGGACAGCCCTTAGAAACACCATATATTTT
>TRBJ2-5|.|TRBD2|TRBV5-1
CASRGTSGGRGETQYF
TGCGCCAGCAGGGGGACTAGCGGGGGCCGCGGTGAGACCCAGTACTTC
>TRBJ1-6|few|.|TRBV30
CACYAGASPLHF
TGTGCCTGTTATGCAGGGGCTTCACCCCTCCACTTT
>TRBJ2-3|.|.|TRBV7-9
CASSPGRDTQYF
TGTGCCAGCAGCCCGGGAAGAGATACGCAGTATTTT
>TRBJ1-1|.|TRBD1|TRBV2
CASSAPGGNTEAFF
TGTGCCAGCAGTGCACCAGGGGGGAACACTGAAGCTTTCTTT
>TRBJ1-3|once|.|TRBV11-2
CASSGLPGQLIGNTMYF
TGTGCCAGCAGCGGCCTTCCGGGACAATTAATTGGAAACACCATGTATTTT
>TRBJ2-1|.|TRBD1|TRBV5-1
CASSPGQGIVRSYNEQFF
TGCGCCAGCAGCCCGGGACAGGGGATAGTTCGGTCCTACAATGAGCAGTTCTTC
>TRBJ2-7|.|.|TRBV30
CAWKSGFDYEQYF
TGTGCCTGGAAGTCAGGCTTCGACTACGAGCAGTACTTC
>TRBJ1-5|.|.|TRBV6-5
CATRGGSYQPQHF
TGTGCCACCCGGGGGGGGAGTTATCAGCCCCAGCATTTT
>TRBJ1-3|.|TRBD1|TRBV6-6
CASSYLRGQGNTIYF
TGTGCCAGCAGTTACCTCAGGGGGCAGGGAAACACCATATATTTT
>TRBJ2-1|.|TRBD2|TRBV5-1
CASSLGLAGAYNEQFF
TGCGCCAGCAGCTTGGGTTTAGCGGGGGCCTACAATGAGCAGTTCTTC
>TRBJ2-4|.|.|TRBV28
CASSLFYLGLAKNIQYF
TGTGCCAGCAGTTTATTTTACCTAGGACTAGCCAAAAACATTCAGTACTTC